These 8 T cell receptor beta chains originate from one sample sequenced in a study of metastatic and nonmetastatic thyroid tumors. Thyroid surgery took place with no prior treatment in any patient. TCRdb reassembled clones from the PCR reads with MiXCR. The sample lists 40,000 or so clones; around a fifth were seen once. Sequencing used blood. These receptors were obtained from a female donor with papillary thyroid cancer or a benign thyroid nodule (not recorded which). Some clones in this sample may be carry-over from other donors' samples.

The sample holds a few counts of this clone. This sequence joins TRBV6-2 or TRBV6-3 and TRBJ2-1; 11 bases align to TRBD2. The CDR3 is made up of 15 amino acids. Losses at the gene ends were 5 bases for V and 6 bases for J; bases not matched to a gene: 6. Germline CDR1 MNHEY, CDR2 SVGEGT. The CDR3 DNA reads as TGTGCCAGCAGTCTACTAGCGGGAGAGGGCAATGAGCAGTTCTTC. This translates into CASSLLAGEGNEQFF.

To note about this clone: One end of the junction varies from germline; a read error may be responsible. The CDR3: CAGSPQGTWSQYF. CDR3 sequence (DNA): TGTGCCGGCAGCCCTCAGGGGACTTGGTCGCAGTATTTT. The chain uses TRBV11-3 and TRBJ2-3, with D perhaps matching TRBD1 or TRBD2 (6 bases each). From germline, CDR1 is SGHNT and CDR2 YENEEA. The CDR3 has 13 amino acids. The whole variable domain, remainder taken from reference TRBV11-3 and TRBJ2-3, is EAGVVQSPRYKIIEKKQPVAFWCNPISGHNTLYWYLQNLGQGPELLIRYENEEAVDDSQLPKDRFSAERLKGVDSTLKIQPAELGDSAVYLCAGSPQGTWSQYFGPGTRLTVL.

This clone was detected many times. Different DNA sequences within this sample yield the same CDR3. The chain joins TRBV3-1 to TRBJ2-2, with a possible D match to TRBD1 (6 bases). The V gene lost 1 base and the J gene lost 4 bases, with 10 bases spanning the gap. The CDR3 has 15 amino acids. Germline V gene lookup returns CDR1 LGHDT and CDR2 YNNKEL (reference sequence). The CDR3 sequence is CASSQVTRGTGELFF. In DNA form, the CDR3 reads TGTGCCAGCAGCCAAGTTACCAGGGGCACCGGGGAGCTGTTTTTT.

Comment on this clone: A much larger clone sits a single nucleotide away, making a read error possible. The V call is TRBV20-1, the J call TRBJ2-1; 10 bases agree with TRBD2. The CDR3 covers 14 residues. Germline loops: CDR1 DFQATT, CDR2 SNEGSKA (reference sequence). J lost 7 bases, V lost 6 bases, and 9 bases had no gene match. This CDR3 is CSAKIAGGGNEQFF. The DNA of the CDR3 is TGCAGTGCAAAGATAGCGGGAGGAGGTAATGAGCAGTTCTTC.

At least ten counts were recorded for this clone. At the DNA level, this CDR3 is encoded by other sequences in the same sample as well. In DNA, the CDR3 is TGTGCCAGCTCACCACGGAGGAACACCGGGGAGCTGTTTTTT. This translates into CASSPRRNTGELFF. The V gene is TRBV18, the J gene TRBJ2-2, with unresolved D. V was shortened by 1 base and J by 1 base, with 4 bases between the two germline ends. The germline V gene has CDR1 KGHSH and CDR2 LQKENI. There are 14 residues in the CDR3.

About this clone: The junction departs from germline at one end; a sequencing error may be responsible. The rearrangement links TRBV3-1 to TRBJ2-7; TRBD2 might be the D (6 bases). The CDR3 is made up of 13 amino acids. The germline gives CDR1 LGHDT, CDR2 YNNKEL (reference sequence). CDR3 residues: CAGSPAGGVSLHF. As DNA, the CDR3 is TGTGCCGGCAGCCCGGCCGGGGGAGTATCCTTACACTTC.

This clone has a count of ten or more. A much larger clone sits a single nucleotide away, making a read error possible. This chain uses TRBV27 with TRBJ2-2, with D perhaps being TRBD1 or TRBD2 (5 bases each). Germline V CDR1 and CDR2: MNHEY, SMNVEV (reference sequence). The CDR3 extends over 13 amino acids. Trimming took 4 bases from V and 6 from J, leaving 9 bases between them. The CDR3 sequence: CASSSRGPGELFF. CDR3 bases: TGTGCCAGCAGTTCGAGGGGACCCGGGGAGCTGTTTTTT.

This clone has just a few counts. V is TRBV28 and J is TRBJ1-2, with no clear D. This CDR3 comprises 15 residues. Trimming left V 7 bases short and J 3 bases short, with 18 bases between. Germline V gives CDR1 MDHEN, CDR2 SYDVKM. The CDR3 region is CASNQDSLTDYGYTF. The CDR3 DNA reads as TGTGCCAGCAATCAGGATAGCCTCACTGACTATGGCTACACCTTC.